The entry below describes one T cell receptor (beta chain). Its matching antigen is unknown. Held in samples before DNA extraction were roughly 1-11 million cryopreserved PBMC. Survey level was the resolution at which the v3.0 immunoSEQ assay ran. Sequencing used immunoSEQ multiplex PCR; TCRdb keeps in-frame clones, though not all of them. The sample carries around 20,000 clones, roughly 80% recorded once. Germline CDR1 and CDR2: SGDLS and YYNGEE. This CDR3 has 14 amino acids. The V end was cut by 4 bases, the J end by 4 bases, with 14 bases between. The sample belongs to a study of long-term antiretroviral therapy in people with HIV. Study results and caveats: Relative to control repertoires, HIV repertoires exhibited narrower CDR3 length ranges. Neither ART adherence, viral resistance nor therapy changes were documented.

The sample was unsorted PBMCs, taken 0.2 years after starting antiretroviral therapy. The chain joins TRBV9 to TRBJ1-2; weak D call: TRBD1 (6 bases). The sequence came from a young woman with HIV. DNA of the CDR3: TGTGCCAGCAGCAGCGCGGGAGGGGGCTATGGCTACACCTTC. It codes for CASSSAGGGYGYTF.